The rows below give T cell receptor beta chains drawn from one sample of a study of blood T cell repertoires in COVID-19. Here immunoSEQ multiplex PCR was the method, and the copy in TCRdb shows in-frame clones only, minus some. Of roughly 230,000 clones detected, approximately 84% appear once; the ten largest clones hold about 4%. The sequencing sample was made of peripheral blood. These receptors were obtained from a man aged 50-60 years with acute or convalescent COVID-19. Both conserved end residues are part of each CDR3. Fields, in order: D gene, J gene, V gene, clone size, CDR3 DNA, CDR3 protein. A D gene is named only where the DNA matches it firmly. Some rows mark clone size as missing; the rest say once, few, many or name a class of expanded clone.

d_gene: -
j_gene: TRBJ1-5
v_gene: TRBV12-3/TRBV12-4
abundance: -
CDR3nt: TGTGCCAGCAGTTTAGTAAATCAGCCCCAGCATTTT
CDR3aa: CASSLVNQPQHF

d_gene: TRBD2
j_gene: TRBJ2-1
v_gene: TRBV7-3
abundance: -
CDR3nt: TGTGCCAGCAGCTTCCCTCCCGGGACTAGCGGAAAGGGAGGTGAGCAGTTCTTC
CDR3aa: CASSFPPGTSGKGGEQFF

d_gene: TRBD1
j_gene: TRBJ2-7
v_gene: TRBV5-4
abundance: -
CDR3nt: TGTGCCAGCAGCCTGCGGGACAGGGACAACGAGCAGTACTTC
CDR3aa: CASSLRDRDNEQYF

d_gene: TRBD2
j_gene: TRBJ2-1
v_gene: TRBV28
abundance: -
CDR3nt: TGTGCCAGCAACGGAGGGGGCGGGAGGGCCTCCTACAATGAGCAGTTCTTC
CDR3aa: CASNGGGGRASYNEQFF

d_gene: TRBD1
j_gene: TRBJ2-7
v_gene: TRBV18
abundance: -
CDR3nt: TGTGCCAGCTCACCACCGACAGGGGCAGGGGAGCAGTACTTC
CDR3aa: CASSPPTGAGEQYF

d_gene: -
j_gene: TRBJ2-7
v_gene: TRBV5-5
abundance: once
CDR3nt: TGTGCCAGCAGCTTATGGGCTGAGCCATCCTACGAGCAGTACTTC
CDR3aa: CASSLWAEPSYEQYF

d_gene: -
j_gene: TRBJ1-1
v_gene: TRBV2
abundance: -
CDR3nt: TGTGCCAGCAATTTAGAGCGGAACACTGAAGCTTTCTTT
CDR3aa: CASNLERNTEAFF

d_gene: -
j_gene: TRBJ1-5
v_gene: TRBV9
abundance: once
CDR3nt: TGTGCCAGCAGCCCAGGGTTAAGCAATCAGCCCCAGCATTTT
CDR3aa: CASSPGLSNQPQHF

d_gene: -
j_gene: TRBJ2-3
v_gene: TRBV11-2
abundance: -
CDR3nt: TGTGCCAGCAGCTTAGTGCTTTACGGCGGGCCAAGCACAGATACGCAGTATTTT
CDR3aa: CASSLVLYGGPSTDTQYF

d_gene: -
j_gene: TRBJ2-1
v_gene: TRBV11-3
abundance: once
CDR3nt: TGTGCCAGCAGCTTTGGCAGGTATTCCTACAATGAGCAGTTCTTC
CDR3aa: CASSFGRYSYNEQFF

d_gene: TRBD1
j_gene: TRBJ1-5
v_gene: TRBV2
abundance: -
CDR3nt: TGTGCCAGCAGTAGCAGGGGGTATGGCAATCAGCCCCAGCATTTT
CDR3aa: CASSSRGYGNQPQHF

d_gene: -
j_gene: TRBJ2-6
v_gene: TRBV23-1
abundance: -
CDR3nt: TGCGCCAGCAGTCATTCAGGGGCTATCTCTGGGGCCAACGTCCTGACTTTC
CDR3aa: CASSHSGAISGANVLTF

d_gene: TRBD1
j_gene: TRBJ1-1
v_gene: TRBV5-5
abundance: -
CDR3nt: TGTGCCAGCAGCTGGATGGGACAGGGAGGCACTGAAGCTTTCTTT
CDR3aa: CASSWMGQGGTEAFF

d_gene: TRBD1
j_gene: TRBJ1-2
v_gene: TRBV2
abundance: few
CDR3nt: TGTGCCAGCAGTGTTGTGACAGGGGTCGATGGCTACACCTTC
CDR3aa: CASSVVTGVDGYTF

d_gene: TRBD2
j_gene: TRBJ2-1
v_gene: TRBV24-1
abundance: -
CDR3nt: TGTGCCACCAGTGATTTACCGGGACTAGCGGGCCAGAGCTCCTACAATGAGCAGTTCTTC
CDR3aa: CATSDLPGLAGQSSYNEQFF